The source of this TCR beta chain is a study of blood T cells in healthy people across ages. Overall study: There was about one barcoded beta molecule captured by template switching per two T cells.

In each sample, at least 6 million PBMCs were isolated. Study-wide points: Any changes in expanded clonotypes were possibly confounded, as donor CMV status remained unknown.

Germline V gives CDR1 DFQATT, CDR2 SNEGSKA (reference sequence). The length of the CDR3 is 15 residues. On this clonotype: As yet, its antigen is unknown. The junction shows a germline mismatch at one end, possibly a read error.

Alongside a J-beta primer mix, a sample-barcoded 5' primer served in a second PCR lasting about 6 to 11 cycles. Every cDNA was tagged by a template-switch adaptor with 12 random nucleotides. MiXCR, run by TCRdb on the 5' RACE reads, gives a single entry per CDR3 protein. The sample contains 1.5 million to 2 million distinct CDR3 sequences, approximately 50% of which appear only once. The chain carries TRBV20-1 and TRBJ2-1; 7 bases line up with TRBD2. The clonotype originates from a woman in her thirties or forties in good health. The sequenced sample was blood. CDR3 DNA sequence: TGCAGTACTAGCGAGTTAGCGGTTCTCTACAATGAGCAGTTCTTC. Protein sequence: CSTSELAVLYNEQFF.